Below are 24 T cell receptor beta chains sequenced from a single sample in a study of cytomegalovirus exposure and HLA in healthy donors. Both 60 Vbeta primers and 13 Jbeta primers went into the PCR. Profiled with immunoSEQ multiplex PCR; TCRdb holds only in-frame clones, not every one. The sample gives roughly 58,000 clones, about four fifths of which show up once; under 5% is in the top ten. Sequenced material: PBMCs. These TCRs come from a woman aged 40 to 50 in good health and CMV-seronegative.

The CDR3: CASSLGRGTYNEQFF. The CDR3 bases are TGTGCCAGCAGCCTTGGGAGGGGTACCTACAATGAGCAGTTCTTC. The chain links TRBV13 to TRBJ2-1; 7 bases are a match to TRBD2. The CDR3 runs to 15 residues. Germline V gene lookup returns CDR1 PRHDT and CDR2 FYEKMQ (reference sequence). V was pared by 5 bases and J by 2 bases, with 6 bases of the junction left unmatched.

The chain has TRBV6-1 and TRBJ1-1; a possible D gene is TRBD1 (5 bases). The CDR3 covers 13 residues. Trimming took 6 bases from V and 1 from J, leaving 9 bases between them. CDR1 MNHNS and CDR2 SASEGT come from the germline V gene. CDR3 bases: TGTGCCAGCAGAAACAGGTGGAACACTGAAGCTTTCTTT. Translated, it gives CASRNRWNTEAFF.

Only a few counts were recorded for this clone. The rearrangement uses TRBV5-1 and TRBJ2-7, with 7 bases identical to TRBD2. The ends lost 5 bases at V and 1 base at J; junction bases unmatched: 9. This CDR3 comprises 15 residues. CDR1 and CDR2 (germline): SGHRS, YFSETQ. DNA for the CDR3: TGCGCCAGCAGGGTTCCGGGAGGCACATCCTACGAGCAGTACTTC. Its protein is CASRVPGGTSYEQYF.

This clone was seen a handful of times. V usage is TRBV4-1 and J usage is TRBJ1-1, with 7 bases lining up with TRBD1. The CDR3 covers 13 residues. Trimming at V came to 4 bases and at J to 6 bases, leaving 5 bases not matched to a gene. In germline, CDR1 is MGHRA, CDR2 YSYEKL. The DNA for the CDR3 is TGCGCCAGCAGCCCGACAGGGCTGGCTGAAGCTTTCTTT. It is translated as CASSPTGLAEAFF.

Points on this clone: Other nucleotide sequences from this sample produce the same CDR3. V is TRBV7-9 and J is TRBJ2-1; D is undetermined. The V end was cut by 4 bases, the J end by 0 bases, with 4 bases between. The CDR3 runs 13 residues. Per germline, CDR1 SEHNR and CDR2 FQNEAQ (reference sequence). As DNA, the CDR3 is TGTGCCAGCAGCTCGAGCTCCTACAATGAGCAGTTCTTC. It encodes CASSSSSYNEQFF.

V and J are TRBV5-4 and TRBJ2-7, with 9 bases lining up with TRBD1. The V gene's germline CDR1 is SGHNT and CDR2 YYREEE (reference sequence). Trimming took 4 bases from V and 5 from J; bases not matched to a gene: 13. The CDR3 is 16 residues long. Here the CDR3 DNA reads TGTGCCAGCAGCCCGAGGGGGGGGACAGGGCCCCACGAGCAGTACTTC. Translation: CASSPRGGTGPHEQYF.

The chain employs TRBV11-2 and TRBJ2-3; D uncertain. Trimming took 5 bases from V and 10 from J, leaving 10 bases between them. Germline V gives CDR1 SGHAT, CDR2 FQNNGV. The CDR3 is made up of 11 amino acids. The CDR3 sequence: CASSQRNAQYF. The CDR3 nucleotides are TGTGCCAGCAGCCAGAGGAACGCGCAGTATTTT.

As concerns this clone: Other DNA sequences in this specimen translate into the identical CDR3. The chain is built from TRBV4-1 and TRBJ2-7; 12 nucleotides match TRBD1. CDR1 MGHRA and CDR2 YSYEKL come from the germline V gene. V shed 3 bases and J 2 bases; nucleotides not matched to a gene: 2. The CDR3 has 15 amino acids. CDR3 amino acids: CASSQGTGGTYEQYF. As DNA, the CDR3 is TGCGCCAGCAGCCAGGGGACAGGGGGCACCTACGAGCAGTACTTC.

The chain uses TRBV28 and TRBJ2-1; the match to TRBD2 covers 7 bases. V was pared by 5 bases and J by 3 bases, with 10 bases of the junction left unmatched. The germline CDR1 and CDR2 sequences are MDHEN and SYDVKM. CDR3 length: 16 residues. CDR3 protein: CASSTRAGVFYNEQFF. CDR3 in DNA: TGTGCCAGCAGTACCCGCGCGGGAGTCTTCTACAATGAGCAGTTCTTC.

This chain links TRBV11-2 with TRBJ2-2, with 9 bases that match TRBD2. Germline V gene sequence: CDR1 SGHAT, CDR2 FQNNGV. The CDR3 runs 17 residues. Losses at the gene ends were 5 bases for V and 3 bases for J; bases not matched to a gene: 10. The CDR3 region has the DNA TGTGCCAGCAGCGAGCAGAAGACTAGCGGATACACCGGGGAGCTGTTTTTT. Translating it yields CASSEQKTSGYTGELFF. Together with reference TRBV11-2 and TRBJ2-2, the CDR3 gives the full variable domain: EAGVAQSPRYKIIEKRQSVAFWCNPISGHATLYWYQQILGQGPKLLIQFQNNGVVDDSQLPKDRFSAERLKGVDSTLKIQPAKLEDSAVYLCASSEQKTSGYTGELFFGEGSRLTVL.

V and J are TRBV7-2 and TRBJ2-7, with 9 bases that match TRBD2. The CDR3 is 16 residues long. Trimming removed 6 bases from V and 0 bases from J; junction bases left unmatched: 9. Germline V gene lookup returns CDR1 SGHTA and CDR2 FQGNSA. CDR3 sequence reads: CASSYSSGGGSYEQYF. The CDR3 coding sequence is TGTGCCAGCAGTTATAGTAGCGGGGGCGGCTCCTACGAGCAGTACTTC. Drawing the rest from reference TRBV7-2 and TRBJ2-7, the complete variable domain is GAGVSQSPSNKVTEKGKDVELRCDPISGHTALYWYRQSLGQGLEFLIYFQGNSAPDKSGLPSDRFSAERTGGSVSTLTIQRTQQEDSAVYLCASSYSSGGGSYEQYFGPGTRLTVT.

The rearrangement joins TRBV10-3 to TRBJ2-7, with 10 bases fitting TRBD1. Germline CDR1 and CDR2: ENHRY and SYGVKD. This CDR3 is 16 amino acids long. Trimming removed 2 bases from V and 9 bases from J; junction bases left unmatched: 13. The DNA for the CDR3 is TGTGCCATCAGTGAGCCGGGACAGGGGCCCCATAACGGGCAGTACTTC. Its protein is CAISEPGQGPHNGQYF.

The chain couples TRBV29-1 to TRBJ2-1; D perhaps matches TRBD2 (6 bases). The CDR3 totals 13 residues. Germline V gene data show CDR1 as SQVTM and CDR2 as ANQGSEA. Deletions cut 5 bases from V and 9 bases from J, with 17 bases between. The CDR3 reads CSVIPGAGSEQFF. Here the CDR3 DNA reads TGCAGCGTTATCCCCGGCGCGGGGAGTGAGCAGTTCTTC.

This clone has only a few counts. The V and J genes are TRBV18 and TRBJ2-1; no reliable D call. The germline CDR1 and CDR2 sequences are KGHSH and LQKENI. V was trimmed by 4 bases and J by 0 bases, leaving 10 bases between them. This CDR3 has 15 residues. The CDR3 reads CASSLDTSSYNEQFF. CDR3 coding DNA: TGTGCCAGCTCACTTGACACCAGCTCCTACAATGAGCAGTTCTTC.

The chain joins TRBV29-1 to TRBJ1-2; D unclear. CDR1 and CDR2 (germline): SQVTM, ANQGSEA. The CDR3 covers 10 residues. With 5 bases removed from V and 4 bases from J, the gap between germline ends came to 5 bases. As DNA, the CDR3 is TGCAGCGTTCGCAGCTATGGCTACACCTTC. Protein: CSVRSYGYTF.

The V and J genes are TRBV7-9 and TRBJ2-1; 8 bases line up with TRBD2. With 4 bases clipped from V and 4 bases from J, the junction kept 18 bases outside the gene matches. This CDR3 spans 19 amino acids. The germline gives CDR1 SEHNR, CDR2 FQNEAQ (reference sequence). DNA of the CDR3: TGTGCCAGCAGCTCGACCCTCATTAATCGGGAGGGACCGTACAATGAGCAGTTCTTC. Amino acid sequence: CASSSTLINREGPYNEQFF.

The CDR3: CSVILRGRETQYF. The CDR3 DNA sequence: TGCAGCGTTATATTGAGGGGGAGAGAGACCCAGTACTTC. This chain connects TRBV29-1 to TRBJ2-5; possibly TRBD1 for D (6 bases). Germline CDR1 is SQVTM and CDR2 is ANQGSEA. This CDR3 region has 13 residues. The V end lost 5 bases, the J end lost 4 bases, and 14 bases lay between the germline ends.

This clone was counted a single time. This chain joins TRBV14 and TRBJ2-7; D remains ambiguous. The CDR3 is 13 amino acids. Germline V gives CDR1 SGHDN, CDR2 FVKESK. V was shortened by 1 base and J by 2 bases, with 6 bases between the two germline ends. As DNA, the CDR3 is TGTGCCAGCAGCCAAGTTCTTGCCTACGAGCAGTACTTC. Protein sequence: CASSQVLAYEQYF. The full variable domain, with the rest looked up from reference TRBV14 and TRBJ2-7, is EAGVTQFPSHSVIEKGQTVTLRCDPISGHDNLYWYRRVMGKEIKFLLHFVKESKQDESGMPNNRFLAERTGGTYSTLKVQPAELEDSGVYFCASSQVLAYEQYFGPGTRLTVT.

The chain links TRBV28 to TRBJ2-1, with a tentative D call TRBD2 (7 bases). This CDR3 region has 15 residues. The V gene lost 3 bases and the J gene lost 7 bases, with 16 bases spanning the gap. Germline V CDR1 and CDR2: MDHEN, SYDVKM. CDR3 DNA sequence: TGTGCCAGCAGTTTGGGGCAGGGGAGGGGAAATGAGCAGTTCTTC. Its translation: CASSLGQGRGNEQFF.

The chain is built from TRBV28 and TRBJ2-7; 7 positions agree with TRBD1. The length of the CDR3 is 16 residues. The ends lost 6 bases at V and 5 bases at J; junction bases unmatched: 16. Germline V CDR1 and CDR2: MDHEN, SYDVKM. The CDR3 sequence is CASSPHKTGNIHEQYF. The CDR3 DNA sequence: TGTGCCAGCAGCCCCCATAAGACAGGGAATATCCACGAGCAGTACTTC. The variable domain in full, with the rest retrieved from reference TRBV28 and TRBJ2-7, is DVKVTQSSRYLVKRTGEKVFLECVQDMDHENMFWYRQDPGLGLRLIYFSYDVKMKEKGDIPEGYSVSREKKERFSLILESASTNQTSMYLCASSPHKTGNIHEQYFGPGTRLTVT.

The chain recombines TRBV5-1 with TRBJ2-7, with 7 bases lining up with TRBD1. CDR3 length equals 16 residues. V shed 4 bases, J shed 3 bases, and the junction held 13 bases outside the gene matches. Germline CDR1 SGHRS, CDR2 YFSETQ. The CDR3 loop is CASSTEVDRAVYEQYF. For the CDR3, the DNA is TGCGCCAGCAGCACGGAAGTTGACAGGGCAGTCTACGAGCAGTACTTC.

This clone has only a few counts. The chain couples TRBV7-6 to TRBJ2-1; 10 nucleotides match TRBD1. CDR1 and CDR2 from the germline V gene are SGHVS and FNYEAQ. V shed 1 base and J 4 bases; nucleotides not matched to a gene: 1. The CDR3 spans 15 residues. The CDR3 DNA sequence: TGTGCCAGCAGCTTAGGGGGACAGGGGTACAATGAGCAGTTCTTC. Its protein product is CASSLGGQGYNEQFF.

V gene TRBV7-9 combines with J gene TRBJ1-1; 8 positions match TRBD1. Germline lookup yields CDR1 SEHNR and CDR2 FQNEAQ (reference sequence). V gave up 5 bases and J gave up 2 bases; unmatched junction bases: 10. This CDR3 region has 16 residues. The CDR3: CASSPPTGQGNTEAFF. CDR3 nucleotide sequence: TGTGCCAGCAGCCCCCCGACCGGACAGGGAAACACTGAAGCTTTCTTT.

This chain connects TRBV10-3 to TRBJ2-5; 7 nucleotides line up with TRBD2. CDR1 ENHRY and CDR2 SYGVKD come from the germline V gene. V gave up 7 bases and J gave up 4 bases; unmatched junction bases: 6. CDR3 length: 13 residues. CDR3 sequence reads: CAIKAGVGETQYF. Here the CDR3 DNA reads TGTGCCATCAAGGCGGGAGTAGGAGAGACCCAGTACTTC.